The clone carrying this T cell receptor (beta chain) showed up just once. The antigen is not known. This sample also contains other DNA sequences that code for the same CDR3. The record originates from a study of cytomegalovirus exposure and HLA in healthy donors. PCR was performed using 60 Vbeta and 13 Jbeta primers. Data came from immunoSEQ multiplex PCR; TCRdb stores just in-frame clones and leaves some out. Among 50,000 or so clones listed, over 60% were seen once. Trimming took off 5 bases at V and 4 bases at J, with 18 bases between the two ends. The CDR3 length is 15 residues. The V gene's germline CDR1 is SGHRS and CDR2 YFSETQ. Study findings and constraints: There were about 160 TCR beta chains listed as cytomegalovirus-associated. There were some V segments, including TRBV6-2 and TRBV6-3, excluded as indistinguishable.

The chain combines TRBV5-1 with TRBJ1-1; possible D gene TRBD1, 5 bases. This TCR derives from a woman aged 45-60 years in good health and CMV-seronegative. The sequencing sample was made of PBMCs. The CDR3 DNA follows: TGCGCCAGCAGTTCTGGGTGGGGCGAAAGCACTGAAGCTTTCTTT. It encodes CASSSGWGESTEAFF.